The subject of this entry is one TCR beta chain. No antigen is known for it. Germline V gene sequence: CDR1 LNHDA, CDR2 SQIVND (reference sequence). The CDR3 has 15 amino acids. V was pared by 3 bases and J by 5 bases, with 16 bases between. Via MiXCR, TCRdb re-called the 5' RACE reads, giving one row per CDR3 protein. The sample has under 300,000 distinct CDR3 sequences; roughly 6.8% are singletons. The data derive from a study of T cells after yellow fever vaccination. Study in general: The fractions with low cell numbers were processed using SMART-Seq v4 Ultra Low Input. Study conclusions and caveats: Contaminants from the bulk population, in the form of abundant clonotypes, could be found in FACS-sorted repertoires.

The chain joins TRBV19 to TRBJ1-1; TRBD1 might be the D (5 bases). The receptor comes from a man in his thirties or forties who received the YFV17D yellow fever vaccine. The starting material was CD4+ T cells sorted from PBMCs, obtained on the day of the yellow fever booster vaccination. CDR3 DNA: TGTGCCAGTAGTATTTTCACAGGTGGGAGGACTGAAGCTTTCTTT. Encoded protein: CASSIFTGGRTEAFF. The full variable domain, completed using reference TRBV19 and TRBJ1-1, is DGGITQSPKYLFRKEGQNVTLSCEQNLNHDAMYWYRQDPGQGLRLIYYSQIVNDFQKGDIAEGYSVSREKKESFPLTVTSAQKNPTAFYLCASSIFTGGRTEAFFGQGTRLTVV.